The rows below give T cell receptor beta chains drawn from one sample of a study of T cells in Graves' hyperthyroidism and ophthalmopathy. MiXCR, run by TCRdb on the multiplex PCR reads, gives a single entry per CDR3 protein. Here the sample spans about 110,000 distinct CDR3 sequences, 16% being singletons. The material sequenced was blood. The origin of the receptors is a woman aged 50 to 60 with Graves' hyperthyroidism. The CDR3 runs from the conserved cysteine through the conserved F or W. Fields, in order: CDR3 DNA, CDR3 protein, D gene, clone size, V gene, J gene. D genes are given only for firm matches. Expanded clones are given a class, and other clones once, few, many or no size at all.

cdr3_nt: TGTGCCAGCAGTCTACTAGCGGGAGGGGCCGGGGAGCTGTTTTTT; cdr3_aa: CASSLLAGGAGELFF; d_call: TRBD2; clone_size: many; v_call: TRBV12-3/TRBV12-4; j_call: TRBJ2-2
cdr3_nt: TGTGCCACCTCACATAAGGTCTATGGCTACACCTTC; cdr3_aa: CATSHKVYGYTF; d_call: .; clone_size: .; v_call: TRBV24-1; j_call: TRBJ1-2
cdr3_nt: TGCAGCGTCCGATTAGACAGGGTAACTGAAGCTTTCTTT; cdr3_aa: CSVRLDRVTEAFF; d_call: TRBD1; clone_size: .; v_call: TRBV29-1; j_call: TRBJ1-1
cdr3_nt: TGCGCCAGCAGCTTGGGGACAGGGGGCTCCTACAATGAGCAGTTCTTC; cdr3_aa: CASSLGTGGSYNEQFF; d_call: TRBD1; clone_size: many; v_call: TRBV5-1; j_call: TRBJ2-1
cdr3_nt: TGTGCCAGCAGCTTAGATCTGAACGCGGAGACCCAGTACTTC; cdr3_aa: CASSLDLNAETQYF; d_call: .; clone_size: many; v_call: TRBV7-9; j_call: TRBJ2-5
cdr3_nt: TGTGCTAGTGGTCCTACCGATTCTAACTATGGCTACACCTTC; cdr3_aa: CASGPTDSNYGYTF; d_call: .; clone_size: many; v_call: TRBV12-5; j_call: TRBJ1-2
cdr3_nt: TGTGCCAGCCGCAGGGCGCGTGAGGATGAGCAGTTCTTC; cdr3_aa: CASRRAREDEQFF; d_call: .; clone_size: many; v_call: TRBV12-3/TRBV12-4; j_call: TRBJ2-1
cdr3_nt: TGCGCCAGCAGCTCTGGAATCCAAGAGACCCAGTACTTC; cdr3_aa: CASSSGIQETQYF; d_call: .; clone_size: many; v_call: TRBV5-1; j_call: TRBJ2-5
cdr3_nt: TGTGCCAGCAGCCAAGTGGGAACCCCGCGGTTCTTC; cdr3_aa: CASSQVGTPRFF; d_call: .; clone_size: many; v_call: TRBV3-1; j_call: TRBJ2-1
cdr3_nt: TGTGCCAGCAGCCTGTCGACGGGACTCTATGGCTACACCTTC; cdr3_aa: CASSLSTGLYGYTF; d_call: .; clone_size: many; v_call: TRBV13; j_call: TRBJ1-2
cdr3_nt: TGTGCCAGCGGTACGGGACTAGCGGGAGACGATGAGCAGTTCTTC; cdr3_aa: CASGTGLAGDDEQFF; d_call: TRBD2; clone_size: many; v_call: TRBV28; j_call: TRBJ2-1
cdr3_nt: TGTGCCAGCAGTCAGGGGGTACTAGCGGGAGTTGGAAAGACCCAGTACTTC; cdr3_aa: CASSQGVLAGVGKTQYF; d_call: TRBD2; clone_size: .; v_call: TRBV28; j_call: TRBJ2-5
cdr3_nt: TGTGCCAGCAGTCCCGACAGGGGGCTGGGCACTGAAGCTTTCTTT; cdr3_aa: CASSPDRGLGTEAFF; d_call: TRBD1; clone_size: .; v_call: TRBV28; j_call: TRBJ1-1
cdr3_nt: TGTGCCAGCAGCCCCCCGGGACTAGGTGGGGAGACCCACTACGAGCAGTACTTC; cdr3_aa: CASSPPGLGGETHYEQYF; d_call: TRBD2; clone_size: once; v_call: TRBV28; j_call: TRBJ2-7
cdr3_nt: TGTGCCAGCAGCTTAGCAGGGGTGGCTGGAAACACCATATATTTT; cdr3_aa: CASSLAGVAGNTIYF; d_call: .; clone_size: many; v_call: TRBV7-2; j_call: TRBJ1-3
cdr3_nt: TGCGCCAGCAGCCCGGGATACATCAACTATGGCTACACCTTC; cdr3_aa: CASSPGYINYGYTF; d_call: .; clone_size: many; v_call: TRBV5-1; j_call: TRBJ1-2
cdr3_nt: TGTGCCACCAGCAGCGGACGGATGGTAGGGTACACTGAAGCTTTCTTT; cdr3_aa: CATSSGRMVGYTEAFF; d_call: .; clone_size: many; v_call: TRBV15; j_call: TRBJ1-1
cdr3_nt: TGTGCCAGCAGTACCAGGGGGCGCAGCTCTGGGGCCAACGTCCTGACTTTC; cdr3_aa: CASSTRGRSSGANVLTF; d_call: TRBD1; clone_size: many; v_call: TRBV28; j_call: TRBJ2-6
cdr3_nt: TGCGCCAGCAGCTTGGGGCCCTACGGGGAGCTGTTTTTT; cdr3_aa: CASSLGPYGELFF; d_call: .; clone_size: few; v_call: TRBV5-1; j_call: TRBJ2-2
cdr3_nt: TGTGCCAGCAAAATGGACACCTCGGGCGCTTACGAGCAGTACTTC; cdr3_aa: CASKMDTSGAYEQYF; d_call: .; clone_size: many; v_call: TRBV12-3/TRBV12-4; j_call: TRBJ2-7
cdr3_nt: TGTGCCAGCAGCTCGGGACTCACCACCGGGGAGCTGTTTTTT; cdr3_aa: CASSSGLTTGELFF; d_call: .; clone_size: many; v_call: TRBV11-3; j_call: TRBJ2-2
cdr3_nt: TGTGCCAGCAGTTTATCGGGGGGACTCCTAAACACCATATATTTT; cdr3_aa: CASSLSGGLLNTIYF; d_call: .; clone_size: many; v_call: TRBV27; j_call: TRBJ1-3
cdr3_nt: TGCAGTGCCAGTTGGGGGGAGTGGTACAATGAGCAGTTCTTC; cdr3_aa: CSASWGEWYNEQFF; d_call: .; clone_size: many; v_call: TRBV20-1; j_call: TRBJ2-1
cdr3_nt: TGTGCCAGCAGCCAAGGCGGAATGGGGTCCTACAATGAGCAGTTCTTC; cdr3_aa: CASSQGGMGSYNEQFF; d_call: .; clone_size: many; v_call: TRBV4-2; j_call: TRBJ2-1
cdr3_nt: TGTGCCAGCAGTTCGGGACAGGGGACGGCCGAGCAGTACTTC; cdr3_aa: CASSSGQGTAEQYF; d_call: TRBD1; clone_size: once; v_call: TRBV5-6; j_call: TRBJ2-7
cdr3_nt: TGTGCCAGCAGCTTAGATACAGGACCCTATGGCTACACCTTC; cdr3_aa: CASSLDTGPYGYTF; d_call: .; clone_size: .; v_call: TRBV11-2; j_call: TRBJ1-2
cdr3_nt: TGTGCCAGCAGCGACAGGGTGAACACTGAAGCTTTCTTT; cdr3_aa: CASSDRVNTEAFF; d_call: TRBD1; clone_size: many; v_call: TRBV3-1; j_call: TRBJ1-1
cdr3_nt: TGCGCCAGCACTGGGGGAGGCTACACCTTC; cdr3_aa: CASTGGGYTF; d_call: .; clone_size: many; v_call: TRBV10-1; j_call: TRBJ1-2
cdr3_nt: TGTGCCAGCAGCCTTCAGCGCGGGGGTCGGGAGACCCAGTACTTC; cdr3_aa: CASSLQRGGRETQYF; d_call: TRBD2; clone_size: few; v_call: TRBV3-1; j_call: TRBJ2-5
cdr3_nt: TGTGCCAGCAGTTTAGCGGAGACGGTGAACACTGAAGCTTTCTTT; cdr3_aa: CASSLAETVNTEAFF; d_call: .; clone_size: many; v_call: TRBV12-3/TRBV12-4; j_call: TRBJ1-1
cdr3_nt: TGTGCCAGCAAATCGACTAGCGGGAGTCGGCGGTACAATGAGCAGTTCTTC; cdr3_aa: CASKSTSGSRRYNEQFF; d_call: TRBD2; clone_size: many; v_call: TRBV28; j_call: TRBJ2-1
cdr3_nt: TGCAGTGCTAGAGCCGAACAGGGGGCGAGTTGGACTGAAGCTTTCTTT; cdr3_aa: CSARAEQGASWTEAFF; d_call: TRBD1; clone_size: many; v_call: TRBV20-1; j_call: TRBJ1-1
cdr3_nt: TGTGCCAGCAGTGAGCAGGGACAGGGAGTAGAAAAACTGTTTTTT; cdr3_aa: CASSEQGQGVEKLFF; d_call: TRBD1; clone_size: .; v_call: TRBV2; j_call: TRBJ1-4
cdr3_nt: TGTGCCAGCAGTTTAACGGGACTATACCTCAGCTCCTACGAGCAGTACTTC; cdr3_aa: CASSLTGLYLSSYEQYF; d_call: TRBD2; clone_size: .; v_call: TRBV28; j_call: TRBJ2-7
cdr3_nt: TGTGCCAGCAGCCGCCCGGGGCGGAACACTGAAGCTTTCTTT; cdr3_aa: CASSRPGRNTEAFF; d_call: .; clone_size: .; v_call: TRBV7-2; j_call: TRBJ1-1
cdr3_nt: TGTGCCAGCAGCTTAGGGGCTCTTGTGGACACTGAAGCTTTCTTT; cdr3_aa: CASSLGALVDTEAFF; d_call: .; clone_size: many; v_call: TRBV11-2; j_call: TRBJ1-1
cdr3_nt: TGTGCCAGCAGTTACGCCGTACCGGGACGGTCATTAGGTGGCTACACCTTC; cdr3_aa: CASSYAVPGRSLGGYTF; d_call: .; clone_size: .; v_call: TRBV6-2/TRBV6-3; j_call: TRBJ1-2
cdr3_nt: TGCAGCGTTGGGTGGGGCGGGAATGAGCAGTTCTTC; cdr3_aa: CSVGWGGNEQFF; d_call: .; clone_size: many; v_call: TRBV29-1; j_call: TRBJ2-1
cdr3_nt: TGTGCCAGCAGCGTAGGACAGGGGAAAGAAAAACTGTTTTTT; cdr3_aa: CASSVGQGKEKLFF; d_call: TRBD1; clone_size: .; v_call: TRBV9; j_call: TRBJ1-4
cdr3_nt: TGCAGTGCTAGAGATCCCACCCCAAGCGGGAGGTTGATAGATACGCAGTATTTT; cdr3_aa: CSARDPTPSGRLIDTQYF; d_call: TRBD2; clone_size: .; v_call: TRBV20-1; j_call: TRBJ2-3
cdr3_nt: TGCAGTGCTAGTTCGCCTCGGACAGCCAAAAACATTCAGTACTTC; cdr3_aa: CSASSPRTAKNIQYF; d_call: .; clone_size: .; v_call: TRBV20-1; j_call: TRBJ2-4
cdr3_nt: TGTGCCAGCAGCCAACGGACAAGGGGCGGTGAAGCTTTCTTT; cdr3_aa: CASSQRTRGGEAFF; d_call: .; clone_size: many; v_call: TRBV7-3; j_call: TRBJ1-1
cdr3_nt: TGTGCCAGCAGCGTAGGATTAGCGGGAGCCTACGAGCAGTACTTC; cdr3_aa: CASSVGLAGAYEQYF; d_call: TRBD2; clone_size: many; v_call: TRBV9; j_call: TRBJ2-7
cdr3_nt: TGTGCCAGCAGCTTAGGGGTTGGGCGCGGGGAGACCCAGTACTTC; cdr3_aa: CASSLGVGRGETQYF; d_call: .; clone_size: many; v_call: TRBV11-2; j_call: TRBJ2-5
cdr3_nt: TGTGCCAGCAGTGCCGGCCCCACAGCTTATGGCTACACCTTC; cdr3_aa: CASSAGPTAYGYTF; d_call: .; clone_size: many; v_call: TRBV6-1; j_call: TRBJ1-2
cdr3_nt: TGCAGTGCTACCGGACAGGGCGGCGACGAGCAGTACTTC; cdr3_aa: CSATGQGGDEQYF; d_call: TRBD1; clone_size: .; v_call: TRBV20-1; j_call: TRBJ2-7
cdr3_nt: TGTGCCAGCAGGGCAGAGACAGGGGGAGGGTATGGCTACACCTTC; cdr3_aa: CASRAETGGGYGYTF; d_call: TRBD1; clone_size: few; v_call: TRBV28; j_call: TRBJ1-2
cdr3_nt: TGCGCCAGCAGCGCTGCGGGTGGGGGTCCCTATGGCTACACCTTC; cdr3_aa: CASSAAGGGPYGYTF; d_call: .; clone_size: many; v_call: TRBV5-1; j_call: TRBJ1-2
cdr3_nt: TGCGCCAGCCGCCCGGAACCCCAAAATTCACCCCTCCACTTT; cdr3_aa: CASRPEPQNSPLHF; d_call: .; clone_size: many; v_call: TRBV5-1; j_call: TRBJ1-6
cdr3_nt: TGTGCCAGCAACAGGGACAGGGGGGTCACTTATAGCAATCAGCCCCAGCATTTT; cdr3_aa: CASNRDRGVTYSNQPQHF; d_call: TRBD1; clone_size: many; v_call: TRBV6-1; j_call: TRBJ1-5
cdr3_nt: TGTGCCAGCAGTGTACAGGGGCAGAACACCGGGGAGCTGTTTTTT; cdr3_aa: CASSVQGQNTGELFF; d_call: TRBD1; clone_size: many; v_call: TRBV28; j_call: TRBJ2-2
cdr3_nt: TGTGCCTGGGTATACGGGGGTAGGAACACTGAAGCTTTCTTT; cdr3_aa: CAWVYGGRNTEAFF; d_call: .; clone_size: many; v_call: TRBV30; j_call: TRBJ1-1
cdr3_nt: TGTGCCAGCAGCGTTACCGGGACTAGCGGGAAGAATGAGCAGTTCTTC; cdr3_aa: CASSVTGTSGKNEQFF; d_call: TRBD2; clone_size: once; v_call: TRBV11-3; j_call: TRBJ2-1
cdr3_nt: TGTGCCAGCAGCCGGGGACTAGCGGGGCCGGACGAGCAGTTCTTC; cdr3_aa: CASSRGLAGPDEQFF; d_call: TRBD2; clone_size: many; v_call: TRBV7-6; j_call: TRBJ2-1
cdr3_nt: TGTGCCAGCAGCGTAGTACCGGGAGAGGGGACCGGGGAGCTGTTTTTT; cdr3_aa: CASSVVPGEGTGELFF; d_call: .; clone_size: many; v_call: TRBV9; j_call: TRBJ2-2